Listed below are T cell receptor beta chains from one sample, sequenced in a study of T cells in localized non-small cell lung cancer. TCRdb keeps only in-frame clones here, not all; method: immunoSEQ multiplex PCR. The sample carries about 23,000 clones, approximately 91% recorded once. The starting material was peripheral blood, obtained before any cancer treatment. These receptors were taken from a male donor at least 60 years old with stage I lung adenocarcinoma. The conserved cysteine and the conserved F or W are not part of the CDR3 here.

V gene,J gene,CDR3 protein
TRBV19,TRBJ2-2,ASSIDLRETGELF
TRBV5-6,TRBJ1-3,ASSFGLGFGNTIY
TRBV7-3,TRBJ2-5,ASSPQGTPGTQY
TRBV6-5,TRBJ1-2,ASSPRTESNYGYT
TRBV2,TRBJ1-6,ASSGEQATYSPLH
TRBV7-2,TRBJ1-1,ASSYPGPPNTEAF
TRBV6-5,TRBJ1-4,ASSLTRATNEKLF
TRBV11-2,TRBJ1-5,ASSLQSNQPQH
TRBV14,TRBJ2-5,ASSQDQTQY
TRBV7-2,TRBJ1-1,ASSPGQGETEAF
TRBV6-1,TRBJ2-3,ASSTGLAVVDTQY
TRBV30,TRBJ2-1,AWSRGLGNEQF
TRBV7-2,TRBJ2-7,ASTGSGTSQVEQY
TRBV4-2,TRBJ2-1,ASSLVQGVGF
TRBV5-1,TRBJ1-6,ASSPGQGGSPLH
TRBV18,TRBJ2-5,ASSFGTSGGSQETQY
TRBV15,TRBJ1-5,ATSRGRNQPQH
TRBV29-1,TRBJ2-1,SVRSGTLYNEQF
TRBV7-2,TRBJ2-7,ASSLAYEVN
TRBV9,TRBJ1-2,ASSVYGGGYGYT
TRBV5-6,TRBJ1-5,ASSLRVSNQPQH
TRBV5-4,TRBJ2-6,ASSLGGQGLILTGANVLT